The present entry profiles one T cell receptor beta chain with its context. TCRdb re-analysed the 5' RACE reads in MiXCR, keeping a single row per CDR3 protein. The sample carries about 170,000 distinct CDR3 sequences, more than 9.5% recorded once. V shed 4 bases, J shed 3 bases, and the junction held 6 bases outside the gene matches. CDR3 length equals 14 residues. The germline V gene has CDR1 SGDLS and CDR2 YYNGEE. The sample is drawn from a study of T cells after yellow fever vaccination. This receptor was taken from a man between 18 and 35 years old who received the YFV17D yellow fever vaccine. Here the sequenced sample was CD8+ T cells sorted from PBMCs, taken 15 days after the yellow fever booster vaccination. The chain couples TRBV9 to TRBJ2-7; 8 nucleotides line up with TRBD2. The chain's CDR3 is CASSPGGTSYEQYF. The CDR3 region has the DNA TGTGCCAGCAGCCCGGGGGGGACGAGCTACGAGCAGTACTTC.